This T cell receptor beta chain was documented in a study of OX40 agonist ivuxolimab in advanced cancers. About the study: Every 2 weeks, patients got intravenous ivuxolimab at one of six dose levels (0.01-10 mg/kg).

Notes on the study in general: CD8+ T cells averaged more expanded clones than CD4+.

Looked up from germline, CDR1 is PRHDT and CDR2 is FYEKMQ (reference sequence). Trimming left V 11 bases short and J 4 bases short, with 21 bases between. The CDR3 extends over 15 amino acids. This table comes from immunoSEQ multiplex PCR, and its TCRdb copy is limited to in-frame clones, with some not included. The sample lists 100,000 to 150,000 clones, about nine tenths occurring once. Autoimmune disease history or systemic immunosuppression excluded patients. To note about this clone: The antigen is unknown.

Sequenced here: CD4+ or CD8+ T cells sorted from blood, sampled in a trial of the OX40 agonist ivuxolimab. V and J are TRBV13 and TRBJ2-4, with D tentatively TRBD1 or TRBD2 (6 bases each). This TCR was sampled from an adult with an advanced solid tumor such as melanoma, head and neck, liver or kidney cancer. The CDR3 here is CAAYAAGHRKNIQYF. In DNA, the CDR3 is TGTGCCGCTTACGCGGCGGGACACCGAAAAAACATTCAGTACTTC. Full variable domain (outside the CDR3, taken from reference TRBV13 and TRBJ2-4): AAGVIQSPRHLIKEKRETATLKCYPIPRHDTVYWYQQGPGQDPQFLISFYEKMQSDKGSIPDRFSAQQFSDYHSELNMSSLELGDSALYFCAAYAAGHRKNIQYFGAGTRLSVL.